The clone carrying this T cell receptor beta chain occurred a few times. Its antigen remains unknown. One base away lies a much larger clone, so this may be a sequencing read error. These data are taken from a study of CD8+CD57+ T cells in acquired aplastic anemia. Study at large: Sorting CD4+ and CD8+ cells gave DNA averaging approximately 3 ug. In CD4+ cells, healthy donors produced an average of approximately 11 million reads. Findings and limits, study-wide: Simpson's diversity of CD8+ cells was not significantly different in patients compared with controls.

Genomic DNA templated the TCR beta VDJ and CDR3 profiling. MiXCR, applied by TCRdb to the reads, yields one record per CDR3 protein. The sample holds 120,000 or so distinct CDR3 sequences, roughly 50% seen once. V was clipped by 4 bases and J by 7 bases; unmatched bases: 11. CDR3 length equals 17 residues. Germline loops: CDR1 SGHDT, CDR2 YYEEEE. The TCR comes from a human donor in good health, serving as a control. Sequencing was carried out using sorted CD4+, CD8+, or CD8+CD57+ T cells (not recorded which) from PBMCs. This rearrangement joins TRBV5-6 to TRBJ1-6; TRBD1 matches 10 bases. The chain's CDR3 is CASSLFPPGQGNSPLHF. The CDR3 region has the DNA TGTGCCAGCAGCCTTTTTCCTCCGGGACAGGGGAATTCACCCCTCCACTTT.